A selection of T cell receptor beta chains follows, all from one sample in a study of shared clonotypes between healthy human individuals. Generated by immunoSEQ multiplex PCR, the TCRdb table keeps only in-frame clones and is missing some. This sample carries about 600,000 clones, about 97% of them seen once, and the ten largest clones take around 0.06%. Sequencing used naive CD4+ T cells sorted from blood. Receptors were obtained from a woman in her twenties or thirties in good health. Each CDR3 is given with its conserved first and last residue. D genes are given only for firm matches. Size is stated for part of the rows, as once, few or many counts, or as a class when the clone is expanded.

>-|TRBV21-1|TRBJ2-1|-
CASSKKTPGLKSDEQFF
TGTGCCAGCAGCAAGAAAACCCCGGGACTAAAATCCGATGAGCAGTTCTTC
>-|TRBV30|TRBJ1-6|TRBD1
CAWTGQGYNSPLHF
TGTGCCTGGACCGGACAGGGTTATAATTCACCCCTCCACTTT
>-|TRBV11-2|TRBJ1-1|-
CASSLGMNTEAFF
TGTGCCAGCAGCTTAGGGATGAACACTGAAGCTTTCTTT
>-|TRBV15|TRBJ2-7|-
CATSRASRTYEQYF
TGTGCCACCAGCAGAGCTAGCAGGACCTACGAGCAGTACTTC
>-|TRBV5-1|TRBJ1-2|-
CASSLVQANYGYTF
TGCGCCAGCAGCTTGGTACAGGCGAACTATGGCTACACCTTC
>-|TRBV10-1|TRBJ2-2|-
CASGSGNTGELFF
TGCGCCAGCGGGAGCGGTAACACCGGGGAGCTGTTTTTT
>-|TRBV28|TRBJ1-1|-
CASAGAWGAADTEAFF
TGTGCCAGCGCCGGGGCCTGGGGCGCGGCGGACACTGAAGCTTTCTTT
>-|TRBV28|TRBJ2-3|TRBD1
CASGRTGGSDTQYF
TGTGCCAGCGGAAGGACAGGGGGCTCAGATACGCAGTATTTT
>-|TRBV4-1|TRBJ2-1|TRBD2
CASSQVSGSSLSSYNEQFF
TGCGCCAGCAGCCAAGTTAGCGGGAGTAGCCTGAGCTCCTACAATGAGCAGTTCTTC
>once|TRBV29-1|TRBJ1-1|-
CSAAPRRNTEAFF
TGCAGCGCCGCCCCGCGTAGGAACACTGAAGCTTTCTTT
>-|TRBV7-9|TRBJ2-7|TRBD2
CASSPRTGLAGLSSYEQYF
TGTGCCAGCAGCCCCCGGACGGGACTAGCGGGGTTAAGCTCCTACGAGCAGTACTTC
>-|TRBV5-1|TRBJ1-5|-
CASSLGGSQPQHF
TGCGCCAGCAGCTTGGGAGGGAGTCAGCCCCAGCATTTT
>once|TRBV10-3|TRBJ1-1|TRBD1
CAIRRTGTNTEAFF
TGTGCCATCAGGCGGACAGGGACGAACACTGAAGCTTTCTTT
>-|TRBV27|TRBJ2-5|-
CASSSLSGQETQYF
TGTGCCAGCAGTTCCCTCTCGGGACAAGAGACCCAGTACTTC
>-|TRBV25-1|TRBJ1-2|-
CASSVPGSYGYTF
TGTGCCAGCAGTGTACCAGGGTCCTATGGCTACACCTTC
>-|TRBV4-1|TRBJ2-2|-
CASSQESRFTGELFF
TGCGCCAGCAGCCAAGAATCAAGGTTTACCGGGGAGCTGTTTTTT
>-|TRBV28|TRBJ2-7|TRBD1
CASSIRGQGNYEQYF
TGTGCCAGCAGCATCAGGGGACAGGGAAATTACGAGCAGTACTTC
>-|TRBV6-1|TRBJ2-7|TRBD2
CASGSGALFYEQYF
TGTGCCAGCGGTAGCGGGGCCCTCTTCTACGAGCAGTACTTC
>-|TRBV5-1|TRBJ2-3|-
CASSLENTDTQYF
TGCGCCAGCAGCTTGGAAAACACAGATACGCAGTATTTT
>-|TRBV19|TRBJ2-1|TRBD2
CASRPLVAGINNEQFF
TGTGCCAGTAGACCCTTGGTAGCGGGAATAAACAATGAGCAGTTCTTC
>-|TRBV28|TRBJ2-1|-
CASSLTDSYNEQFF
TGTGCCAGCAGTTTGACGGACTCCTACAATGAGCAGTTCTTC
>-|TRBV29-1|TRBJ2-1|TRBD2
CSVWLAGRTYNEQFF
TGCAGCGTTTGGTTAGCGGGACGAACATACAATGAGCAGTTCTTC
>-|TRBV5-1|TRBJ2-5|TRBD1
CASSLETGQETQYF
TGCGCCAGCAGCTTGGAGACAGGGCAAGAGACCCAGTACTTC
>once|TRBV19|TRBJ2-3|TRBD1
CASRRQGGGTDTQYF
TGTGCCAGTAGAAGACAGGGGGGAGGCACAGATACGCAGTATTTT
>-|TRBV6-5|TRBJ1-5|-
CASSFDNTNQPQHF
TGTGCCAGCAGTTTCGACAACACAAATCAGCCCCAGCATTTT
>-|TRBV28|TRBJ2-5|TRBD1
CASRDEGQGETQYF
TGTGCCAGCAGGGATGAGGGACAGGGAGAGACCCAGTACTTC
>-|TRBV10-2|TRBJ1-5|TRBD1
CASSPGGLSNQPQHF
TGCGCCAGCTCTCCAGGGGGCTTGAGCAATCAGCCCCAGCATTTT
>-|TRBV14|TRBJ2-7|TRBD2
CASSPPSGRAYEQYF
TGTGCCAGCAGCCCTCCTAGCGGGAGGGCCTACGAGCAGTACTTC
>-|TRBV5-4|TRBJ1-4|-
CASSLGLGGLGDNEKLFF
TGTGCCAGCAGCTTGGGCTTAGGGGGGCTCGGGGATAATGAAAAACTGTTTTTT
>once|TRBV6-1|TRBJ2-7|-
CALRGAERYEQYF
TGTGCCCTCCGTGGGGCGGAGAGGTACGAGCAGTACTTC
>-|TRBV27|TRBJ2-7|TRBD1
CASSRTTGGSTYEQYF
TGTGCCAGCAGCCGAACGACAGGGGGTAGTACCTACGAGCAGTACTTC
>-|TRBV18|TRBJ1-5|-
CASSLRGDSNQPQHF
TGTGCCAGCTCACTAAGGGGGGACAGCAATCAGCCCCAGCATTTT
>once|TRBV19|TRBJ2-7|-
CASSSTGAGFSYEQYF
TGTGCCAGTAGCTCCACCGGGGCAGGGTTCTCCTACGAGCAGTACTTC
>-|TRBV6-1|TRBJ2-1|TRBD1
CASSAYGQDEQFF
TGTGCCAGCAGTGCCTACGGACAGGATGAGCAGTTCTTC
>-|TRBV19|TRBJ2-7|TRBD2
CASSPREATYEQYF
TGTGCCAGTAGTCCGCGGGAGGCGACCTACGAGCAGTACTTC
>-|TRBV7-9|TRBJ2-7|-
CASSLGADSYEQYF
TGTGCCAGCAGCTTAGGAGCGGACAGCTACGAGCAGTACTTC
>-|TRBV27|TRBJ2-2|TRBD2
CASSLLAGGSTGELFF
TGTGCCAGCAGTTTACTAGCGGGAGGGTCCACCGGGGAGCTGTTTTTT
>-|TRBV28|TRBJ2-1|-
CASSLKGGEQFF
TGTGCCAGCAGTTTAAAGGGGGGTGAGCAGTTCTTC
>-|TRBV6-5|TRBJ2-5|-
CASSYSNGGQETQYF
TGTGCCAGCAGTTACTCGAATGGCGGACAAGAGACCCAGTACTTC
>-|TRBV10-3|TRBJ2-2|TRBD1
CAISEVRGLDTGELFF
TGTGCCATCAGTGAGGTCAGGGGGCTTGACACCGGGGAGCTGTTTTTT
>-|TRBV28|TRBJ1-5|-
CASSLRAGWYPQHF
TGTGCCAGCAGTTTGAGGGCAGGGTGGTACCCCCAGCATTTT
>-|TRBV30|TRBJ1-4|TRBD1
CAWSQGAGEKLFF
TGTGCCTGGAGTCAGGGGGCAGGCGAAAAACTGTTTTTT
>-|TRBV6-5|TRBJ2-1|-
CASSYSGRKRNEQFF
TGTGCCAGCAGTTACTCCGGGCGGAAGAGGAATGAGCAGTTCTTC
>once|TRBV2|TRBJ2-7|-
CASRELEAEQYF
TGTGCCAGCAGAGAACTAGAAGCCGAGCAGTACTTC
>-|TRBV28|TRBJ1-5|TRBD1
CASSPRGLVGQPQHF
TGTGCCAGCAGTCCGAGGGGGCTAGTCGGTCAGCCCCAGCATTTT
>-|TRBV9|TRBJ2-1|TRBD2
CASSVRSGRGLYNEQFF
TGTGCCAGCAGCGTCCGTAGCGGGAGGGGGCTCTACAATGAGCAGTTCTTC
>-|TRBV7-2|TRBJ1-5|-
CASSEEARYSNQPQHF
TGTGCCAGCAGCGAAGAGGCAAGATATAGCAATCAGCCCCAGCATTTT
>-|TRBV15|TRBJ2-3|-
CATSRSRDRRDTQYF
TGTGCCACCAGCAGGTCAAGGGACCGCAGGGATACGCAGTATTTT
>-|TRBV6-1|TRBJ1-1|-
CASNPTGNTEAFF
TGTGCCAGCAACCCAACCGGGAACACTGAAGCTTTCTTT
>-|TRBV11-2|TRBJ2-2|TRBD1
CASSLAPGQGNTGELFF
TGTGCCAGCAGCTTAGCCCCGGGACAGGGGAACACCGGGGAGCTGTTTTTT
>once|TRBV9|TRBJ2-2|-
CASSVVFGEPYTGELFF
TGTGCCAGCAGCGTAGTTTTTGGAGAACCGTACACCGGGGAGCTGTTTTTT
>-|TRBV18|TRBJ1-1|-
CASSGAGNTEAFF
TGTGCCAGCTCGGGAGCAGGGAACACTGAAGCTTTCTTT
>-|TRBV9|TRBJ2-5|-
CASSVTPRQETQYF
TGTGCCAGCAGCGTAACGCCGCGGCAAGAGACCCAGTACTTC